The source of this T cell receptor beta chain is a study of shared clonotypes between healthy human individuals. Germline assignment: CDR1 LGHNA and CDR2 YNFKEQ. Trimming took off 5 bases at V and 0 bases at J, with 11 bases between the two ends. The CDR3 has 15 amino acids. As handled by the study authors: ImmunoSEQ yielded junction-only sequences lacking quality scores, so filtering differed. Using immunoSEQ multiplex PCR, the repertoire was profiled, and TCRdb retains in-frame clones only, with some absent. The DNA was the basis for D and trimming; V, J and clone size are from that table. The table lists roughly 1,000,000 clones, approximately 80% of them singletons.

The chain has TRBV4-2 and TRBJ2-4, with D uncertain. This clonotype was obtained from a man younger than 35 in good health. Some clones in this sample may be carry-over from other donors' samples. The sequencing input was memory CD4+ T cells from PBMCs. Described subset: CD45RA-negative fraction. This chain's CDR3 is CASSFKGTAKNIQYF. In nucleotides, the CDR3 is TGTGCCAGCAGCTTCAAGGGCACAGCCAAAAACATTCAGTACTTC.